Listed below are T cell receptor beta chains from one sample, sequenced in a study of cytomegalovirus exposure and HLA in healthy donors. The repertoire was sequenced with immunoSEQ multiplex PCR; TCRdb's copy has only in-frame clones and lacks some. The sample includes around 130,000 clones, around nine tenths seen only once; the top ten take approximately 3.5%. Sequencing was performed on PBMCs. The source of these receptors is a man aged 30 to 45 in good health and CMV-seronegative. CDR3s leave out the opening cysteine and the closing phenylalanine or tryptophan. D genes are given only for firm matches. Clone size appears in some rows only: once, few, many, or a class for an expanded clone.

abundance,d_gene,j_gene,v_gene,CDR3aa
NA,NA,TRBJ2-4,TRBV21-1,ASSTTVFLAKNIQY
NA,NA,TRBJ1-5,TRBV7-9,ASSSSSQPQH
once,NA,TRBJ2-5,TRBV4-3,ASSQEDSEETQY
NA,TRBD1,TRBJ1-1,TRBV27,ASSSTGGADTEAF
NA,TRBD1,TRBJ2-3,TRBV6-5,ASSYGDRGPDTQY
NA,TRBD1,TRBJ2-5,TRBV5-1,ASSLDRGNQETQY
few,TRBD1,TRBJ1-4,TRBV19,ASSTYRGGEKLF
NA,NA,TRBJ2-7,TRBV7-8,ASSFWTDAGEQY
NA,NA,TRBJ1-6,TRBV7-6,ASSLAGGEGHSPLH
few,TRBD1,TRBJ1-4,TRBV5-1,ASSLADRVDDEKLF
NA,TRBD1,TRBJ1-2,TRBV6-5,ASSYSRGYGYT
NA,NA,TRBJ2-5,TRBV6-5,ASWRVGHQETQY
NA,NA,TRBJ1-1,TRBV6-5,ASSYSTVDTEAF
NA,NA,TRBJ2-7,TRBV28,ASSLLQGTYEQY
NA,TRBD1,TRBJ1-2,TRBV5-1,ASRQGAGYT
NA,TRBD2,TRBJ2-7,TRBV6-5,ASSYLPGGPSYEQY
NA,NA,TRBJ2-7,TRBV19,ASSIEGTSYEQY
NA,NA,TRBJ1-2,TRBV5-4,ASSLFAAVGGYT
NA,NA,TRBJ2-5,TRBV7-3,ASSLSGAAQETQY
NA,NA,TRBJ2-1,TRBV18,ASSPIYNEQF
NA,NA,TRBJ1-5,TRBV6-1,ASSEGLTHQPQH